This T cell receptor (beta chain) came from a study of identical twins. Findings of the study overall: Excess sharing between twins was weaker in beta out-of-frame sequences.

Every donor was a healthy Caucasian. This clonotype was seen repeatedly, ten times or more. The antigen is unknown. MiXCR was run by TCRdb on the 5' RACE reads, yielding one entry per CDR3 protein. Here the sample spans about 490,000 distinct CDR3 sequences, nearly 15% being singletons. The V gene lost 6 bases and the J gene lost 0 bases, with 8 bases spanning the gap. The CDR3 has 13 amino acids. Another study also made use of these data, one on yellow fever vaccine responses in identical twins. Per that study: It has been reported that, in twins, the vaccine T cell response seemed partly convergent and partly personalized.

Material: CD4+ T cells sorted from blood. The sequence derives from a woman aged 18-29 years in good health. The genes are TRBV12-3 or TRBV12-4 and TRBJ1-1; D call uncertain. CDR3 loop: CASSKAVNTEAFF. The CDR3 bases are TGTGCCAGCAGCAAGGCGGTGAACACTGAAGCTTTCTTT.